These T cell receptor beta chains were read from a single sample in a study of a mutant IDH1 vaccine in newly diagnosed glioma. Sequencing used immunoSEQ multiplex PCR; TCRdb keeps in-frame clones, though not all of them. The sample lists around 84,000 clones; roughly four fifths were seen once. These TCRs' antigens remain unknown. This material consisted of PBMCs, taken from a glioma patient whose treatment included an IDH1 peptide vaccine. The receptors originated from a man aged 35 to 55 with glioma. Both conserved end residues are part of each CDR3. The order of the fields is D gene, V gene, J gene, clone size, CDR3 DNA, CDR3 protein. A D gene is named only where the DNA matches it firmly. Size tells how often a clone was seen (once, few, many) or the class of an expanded clone, and some rows leave it out.

d_call: -; v_call: TRBV7-2; j_call: TRBJ2-7; clone_size: -; cdr3_nt: TGTGCCAGCAGCTTCCGGACGACCTCCTACGAGCAGTACTTC; cdr3_aa: CASSFRTTSYEQYF
d_call: -; v_call: TRBV27; j_call: TRBJ2-2; clone_size: -; cdr3_nt: TGTGCCAGCAAGAAGGGCCTAGACAACACCGGGGAGCTGTTTTTT; cdr3_aa: CASKKGLDNTGELFF
d_call: TRBD1; v_call: TRBV5-6; j_call: TRBJ1-3; clone_size: -; cdr3_nt: TGTGCCAGCAGCTTGGCTGACAGGGGGCGAATTGGAAACACCATATATTTT; cdr3_aa: CASSLADRGRIGNTIYF
d_call: TRBD2; v_call: TRBV27; j_call: TRBJ2-7; clone_size: -; cdr3_nt: TGTGCCAGCAGTTCGTTGACTAGCCCGACCTACGAGCAGTACTTC; cdr3_aa: CASSSLTSPTYEQYF
d_call: TRBD1; v_call: TRBV28; j_call: TRBJ2-7; clone_size: -; cdr3_nt: TGTGCCAGCAGTGGGACAGGTTGGTTCGCCCCTCCATTGGACGAGCAGTACTTC; cdr3_aa: CASSGTGWFAPPLDEQYF
d_call: TRBD2; v_call: TRBV5-1; j_call: TRBJ2-7; clone_size: -; cdr3_nt: TGCGCCAGCAGCTTGGGATTGCTAGCGGGGAACTACGAGCAGTACTTC; cdr3_aa: CASSLGLLAGNYEQYF
d_call: TRBD1; v_call: TRBV7-2; j_call: TRBJ1-2; clone_size: -; cdr3_nt: TGTGCCAGCAGCTTTCGGGGGACAGGGGATGGCTACACCTTC; cdr3_aa: CASSFRGTGDGYTF
d_call: -; v_call: TRBV9; j_call: TRBJ2-1; clone_size: -; cdr3_nt: TGTGCCAGCAGCGTAGGTCCTAGAACGGCCGCGAATGAGCAGTTCTTC; cdr3_aa: CASSVGPRTAANEQFF
d_call: TRBD1; v_call: TRBV4-1; j_call: TRBJ2-7; clone_size: -; cdr3_nt: TGCGCCAGCAGCCACGGACCGGGACAGACCGCCAGAAAGGTACCCTACGAGCAGTACTTC; cdr3_aa: CASSHGPGQTARKVPYEQYF
d_call: TRBD1; v_call: TRBV15; j_call: TRBJ1-4; clone_size: -; cdr3_nt: TGTGCCACCGCGGTAGACAGGGGCGTACTGTTTTTT; cdr3_aa: CATAVDRGVLFF
d_call: TRBD2; v_call: TRBV27; j_call: TRBJ2-2; clone_size: -; cdr3_nt: TGTGCCAGCGGGCAGCGGGGGGCTTACACCGGGGAGCTGTTTTTT; cdr3_aa: CASGQRGAYTGELFF
d_call: -; v_call: TRBV19; j_call: TRBJ2-7; clone_size: -; cdr3_nt: TGTGCCAGTAGTATTCGTGGGGAACCCTACGAGCAGTACTTC; cdr3_aa: CASSIRGEPYEQYF
d_call: -; v_call: TRBV4-2; j_call: TRBJ2-2; clone_size: -; cdr3_nt: TGTGCCAGCAGCCAAGACGCCCTGGGGACCGGGGAGCTGTTTTTT; cdr3_aa: CASSQDALGTGELFF
d_call: TRBD1; v_call: TRBV18; j_call: TRBJ2-5; clone_size: -; cdr3_nt: TGTGCCAGCTCACTCGGACAGGGCCAAGAGACCCAGTACTTC; cdr3_aa: CASSLGQGQETQYF
d_call: -; v_call: TRBV2; j_call: TRBJ2-3; clone_size: -; cdr3_nt: TGTGCCAGCAGAGGAGCTCCAAGCACAGATACGCAGTATTTT; cdr3_aa: CASRGAPSTDTQYF
d_call: TRBD2; v_call: TRBV2; j_call: TRBJ2-7; clone_size: -; cdr3_nt: TGTGCCAGCGGAGGGGAGGGAGGGGAGCAGTACTTC; cdr3_aa: CASGGEGGEQYF
d_call: TRBD2; v_call: TRBV7-8; j_call: TRBJ2-1; clone_size: -; cdr3_nt: TGTGCCAGCAGCTTAGCCCTAGGACTAGCGGGGGGTCGCTACAATGAGCAGTTCTTC; cdr3_aa: CASSLALGLAGGRYNEQFF
d_call: -; v_call: TRBV7-2; j_call: TRBJ2-5; clone_size: -; cdr3_nt: TGTGCCAGCAGCTTATGGGAGACCCAGTACTTC; cdr3_aa: CASSLWETQYF
d_call: TRBD2; v_call: TRBV7-6; j_call: TRBJ2-2; clone_size: -; cdr3_nt: TGTGCCAGCAGCTTAGGGGAGGGGCCCGGGGAGCTGTTTTTT; cdr3_aa: CASSLGEGPGELFF
d_call: TRBD1; v_call: TRBV19; j_call: TRBJ2-4; clone_size: -; cdr3_nt: TGTGCCAGTAGTTCCGCGGACAGGCTAGCCAAAAACATTCAGTACTTC; cdr3_aa: CASSSADRLAKNIQYF
d_call: TRBD1; v_call: TRBV7-2; j_call: TRBJ1-2; clone_size: -; cdr3_nt: TGTGCCAGCAGCCCATCCACAGGGGGCGTAAACTATGGCTACACCTTC; cdr3_aa: CASSPSTGGVNYGYTF
d_call: -; v_call: TRBV7-2; j_call: TRBJ2-5; clone_size: -; cdr3_nt: TGTGCCAGCAGCTTTCCCCCGGGCGGGCAGCAAGAGACCCAGTACTTC; cdr3_aa: CASSFPPGGQQETQYF
d_call: -; v_call: TRBV27; j_call: TRBJ2-3; clone_size: -; cdr3_nt: TGTGCCAGCAGTCCCCCACCTGGGCCGGGAAGGGTTACGCAGTATTTT; cdr3_aa: CASSPPPGPGRVTQYF
d_call: -; v_call: TRBV6-5; j_call: TRBJ2-1; clone_size: -; cdr3_nt: TGTGCCAGCAGTTACGGCCGGGGCAGTTACAATGAGCAGTTCTTC; cdr3_aa: CASSYGRGSYNEQFF
d_call: TRBD2; v_call: TRBV11-2; j_call: TRBJ2-5; clone_size: -; cdr3_nt: TGTGCCAGCAGCTTAGCCGGGAGGAGGCATGAGACCCAGTACTTC; cdr3_aa: CASSLAGRRHETQYF
d_call: -; v_call: TRBV7-8; j_call: TRBJ1-4; clone_size: -; cdr3_nt: TGTGCCAGCAGCCCCTTCCGACCGCCGACGAGGGAAAAACTGTTTTTT; cdr3_aa: CASSPFRPPTREKLFF
d_call: TRBD1; v_call: TRBV4-3; j_call: TRBJ1-2; clone_size: few; cdr3_nt: TGCGCCAGCAGCGCCACGACCGGGACAGGGAATGGCTACACCTTC; cdr3_aa: CASSATTGTGNGYTF
d_call: TRBD1; v_call: TRBV19; j_call: TRBJ2-3; clone_size: -; cdr3_nt: TGTGCCAGTAGTCGGACAGGGATAAGCACAGATACGCAGTATTTT; cdr3_aa: CASSRTGISTDTQYF
d_call: -; v_call: TRBV6-1; j_call: TRBJ1-2; clone_size: -; cdr3_nt: TGTGCCAGCACCCAAGTAGGCAGTGGCTACACCTTC; cdr3_aa: CASTQVGSGYTF
d_call: -; v_call: TRBV5-1; j_call: TRBJ2-7; clone_size: -; cdr3_nt: TGCGCCAGCAGCTTGGGACTCCTCAACGAGCAGTACTTC; cdr3_aa: CASSLGLLNEQYF
d_call: TRBD1; v_call: TRBV9; j_call: TRBJ2-5; clone_size: few; cdr3_nt: TGTGCCAGCAGCGTAGGACAGGGGTGGGAGACCCAGTACTTC; cdr3_aa: CASSVGQGWETQYF
d_call: -; v_call: TRBV25-1; j_call: TRBJ1-2; clone_size: once; cdr3_nt: TGTGCCAGCAGTGAACCTCGGGACGATGGCTACACCTTC; cdr3_aa: CASSEPRDDGYTF
d_call: TRBD1; v_call: TRBV5-4; j_call: TRBJ2-1; clone_size: -; cdr3_nt: TGTGCCAGCAGCTTGGTGGACAGGTCGAGTGAGCAGTTCTTC; cdr3_aa: CASSLVDRSSEQFF
d_call: -; v_call: TRBV4-3; j_call: TRBJ2-2; clone_size: -; cdr3_nt: TGCGCCAGCAGCCATTCCGGGCAAAACACCGGGGAGCTGTTTTTT; cdr3_aa: CASSHSGQNTGELFF
d_call: TRBD1; v_call: TRBV4-3; j_call: TRBJ2-2; clone_size: -; cdr3_nt: TGCGCCAGCAGCCAAGAGGGAAGACAGGGGAACACCGGGGAGCTGTTTTTT; cdr3_aa: CASSQEGRQGNTGELFF
d_call: TRBD2; v_call: TRBV9; j_call: TRBJ2-1; clone_size: -; cdr3_nt: TGTGCCAGCAGCGTAGAAGACGGGGGGGCCAGTAATGAGCAGTTCTTC; cdr3_aa: CASSVEDGGASNEQFF
d_call: -; v_call: TRBV25-1; j_call: TRBJ2-1; clone_size: few; cdr3_nt: TGTGCCAGAAGTGAATATCAAGTATCAGACGGGTACAATGAGCAGTTCTTC; cdr3_aa: CARSEYQVSDGYNEQFF
d_call: TRBD2; v_call: TRBV5-1; j_call: TRBJ2-1; clone_size: few; cdr3_nt: TGCGCCAGCAGCTTGGTAGCGGGGCTCAACAATGAGCAGTTCTTC; cdr3_aa: CASSLVAGLNNEQFF
d_call: -; v_call: TRBV15; j_call: TRBJ2-7; clone_size: -; cdr3_nt: TGTGCCACAAAAGTCGGTATGGTCTTGTACTTC; cdr3_aa: CATKVGMVLYF
d_call: -; v_call: TRBV10-3; j_call: TRBJ2-1; clone_size: -; cdr3_nt: TGTGCCGCTTCATCTGTCTACAATGAGCAGTTCTTC; cdr3_aa: CAASSVYNEQFF
d_call: -; v_call: TRBV28; j_call: TRBJ1-4; clone_size: -; cdr3_nt: TGTGCCAGCAGTGGGGGCGAGGGGTGGGCTGAAAAACTGTTTTTT; cdr3_aa: CASSGGEGWAEKLFF
d_call: -; v_call: TRBV5-4; j_call: TRBJ1-2; clone_size: once; cdr3_nt: TGCGCCAGCAGCCTCTCAGGGGTGAGGGGCTACACCTTC; cdr3_aa: CASSLSGVRGYTF
d_call: -; v_call: TRBV7-6; j_call: TRBJ2-1; clone_size: -; cdr3_nt: TGTGCCAGCAGCCCAGGGGGGGTTAAGCAGTTCTTC; cdr3_aa: CASSPGGVKQFF
d_call: TRBD1; v_call: TRBV29-1; j_call: TRBJ2-2; clone_size: -; cdr3_nt: TGCAGCGTTTCGAGGGGGACAGGGGGCACCGGGGAGCTGTTTTTT; cdr3_aa: CSVSRGTGGTGELFF
d_call: TRBD1; v_call: TRBV19; j_call: TRBJ1-1; clone_size: -; cdr3_nt: TGTGCCAGTAGTGCTAGACAGGGGACGAACACTGAAGCTTTCTTT; cdr3_aa: CASSARQGTNTEAFF
d_call: -; v_call: TRBV7-9; j_call: TRBJ1-1; clone_size: -; cdr3_nt: TGTGCCAGCAGCTTATTCGGTAACACTGAAGCTTTCTTT; cdr3_aa: CASSLFGNTEAFF